This T cell receptor (beta chain) was recovered during a study of blood T cell repertoires in COVID-19. Study-level background: Whether acute or convalescent, the COVID-19 samples came from the United States, Italy and Spain. T cells, B-cell-depleted T cells, or PBMCs supplied cDNA or gDNA.

The authors' processing: Estimated nucleated cell counts came from reference gene primer amplification. Sequencing was performed with immunoSEQ multiplex PCR; in TCRdb, only in-frame clones are kept and a portion is missing. For V, J and clone size, that table is used; D and trimming come from the DNA. The sample lists 110,000 or so clones, 70% to 90% occurring once. Germline V lookup: CDR1 SGHTA, CDR2 FQGTGA. The CDR3 has 14 residues. Trimming removed 5 bases from V and 8 bases from J, with 13 bases in between. V usage is TRBV7-3 and J usage is TRBJ1-6; a weak D match, TRBD1 (5 bases). The sample was peripheral blood. The sequence came from a woman in her sixties or seventies with acute or convalescent COVID-19. The CDR3 DNA follows: TGTGCCAGCAGCCGTGGGGAGGGGTATTCACCCCTCCACTTT. Its protein product is CASSRGEGYSPLHF.